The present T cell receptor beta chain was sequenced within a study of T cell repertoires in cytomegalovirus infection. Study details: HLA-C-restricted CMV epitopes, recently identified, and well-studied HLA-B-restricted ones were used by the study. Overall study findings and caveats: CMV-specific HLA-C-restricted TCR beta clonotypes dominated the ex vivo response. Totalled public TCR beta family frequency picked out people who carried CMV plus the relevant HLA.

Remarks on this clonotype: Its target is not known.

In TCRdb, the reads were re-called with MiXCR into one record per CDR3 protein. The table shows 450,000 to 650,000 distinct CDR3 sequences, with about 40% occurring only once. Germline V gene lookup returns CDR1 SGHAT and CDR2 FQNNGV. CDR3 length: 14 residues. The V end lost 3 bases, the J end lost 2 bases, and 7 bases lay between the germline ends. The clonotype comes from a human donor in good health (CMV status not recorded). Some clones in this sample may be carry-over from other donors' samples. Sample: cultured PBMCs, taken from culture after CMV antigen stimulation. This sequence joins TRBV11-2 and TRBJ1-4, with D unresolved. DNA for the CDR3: TGTGCCAGCAGCTTGAGGAATACTAATGAAAAACTGTTTTTT. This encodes CASSLRNTNEKLFF. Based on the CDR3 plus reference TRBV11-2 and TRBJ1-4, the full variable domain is EAGVAQSPRYKIIEKRQSVAFWCNPISGHATLYWYQQILGQGPKLLIQFQNNGVVDDSQLPKDRFSAERLKGVDSTLKIQPAKLEDSAVYLCASSLRNTNEKLFFGSGTQLSVL.